The 24 T cell receptor beta chains reported below all come from one sample, sequenced in a study of cytomegalovirus exposure and HLA in healthy donors. Vbeta (60) and Jbeta (13) primers were used in the PCR. Produced via immunoSEQ multiplex PCR; TCRdb's table is partial and in-frame only. The table lists 120,000 or so clones, roughly 82% of them singletons, with 4.5% to 6% in the top ten. The specimen sequenced was PBMCs. These receptors originate from a man between 18 and 29 years old in good health and CMV-seropositive.

The chain couples TRBV6-5 to TRBJ2-7, with TRBD1 matching 7 bases. This CDR3 has 14 amino acids. Germline V gene lookup returns CDR1 MNHEY and CDR2 SVGAGI. V lost 7 bases and J lost 5; bases outside the gene matches: 11. The CDR3 DNA follows: TGTGCCAGCACCTCACTCAGGGGGACCAACGAGCAGTACTTC. Amino acid sequence: CASTSLRGTNEQYF.

As to this clone: The junction does not match germline at one end; this may be a read error. This chain's CDR3 is CTSSGTVNTEAFF. The CDR3 coding sequence is TGTACCAGCTCAGGAACAGTGAACACTGAAGCTTTCTTT. The chain has TRBV18 and TRBJ1-1; D gene unclear. CDR1 is KGHSH, CDR2 LQKENI, per germline. CDR3 size: 13 residues. Complete variable domain (other parts from reference TRBV18 and TRBJ1-1): NAGVMQNPRHLVRRRGQEARLRCSPMKGHSHVYWYRQLPEEGLKFMVYLQKENIIDESGMPKERFSAEFPKEGPSILRIQQVVRGDSAAYFCTSSGTVNTEAFFGQGTRLTVV.

V gene TRBV11-2 combines with J gene TRBJ1-4; tentatively, D is TRBD1 (5 bases). CDR3 size: 16 residues. Trimming removed 0 bases from V and 7 bases from J, with 15 bases in between. Germline CDR1 and CDR2: SGHAT and FQNNGV. CDR3 coding DNA: TGTGCCAGCAGCTTAGAAAATTCGCAGGGTTTTGAAAAACTGTTTTTT. Encoded protein: CASSLENSQGFEKLFF.

The chain carries TRBV19 and TRBJ1-2; D remains ambiguous. The length of the CDR3 is 13 residues. V was clipped by 3 bases and J by 1 base, with 6 bases between them. Germline CDR1 reads LNHDA; CDR2 reads SQIVND (reference sequence). Here the CDR3 DNA reads TGTGCCAGTAGTATCGGTCTTAACTATGGCTACACCTTC. This gives the protein CASSIGLNYGYTF.

The CDR3 loop is CASSAVPGQQGYGYTF. CDR3 sequence (DNA): TGTGCCAGCAGCGCGGTCCCGGGACAGCAGGGTTATGGCTACACCTTC. The V call is TRBV9, the J call TRBJ1-2; 7 bases align to TRBD1. Germline V gives CDR1 SGDLS, CDR2 YYNGEE. The length of the CDR3 is 16 residues. J was trimmed by 5 bases and V by 3 bases; bases with no gene match: 13.

This clone was found once. This chain uses TRBV27 with TRBJ1-1, with D possibly matching TRBD1 (6 bases). Looked up from germline, CDR1 is MNHEY and CDR2 is SMNVEV (reference sequence). This CDR3 is 14 amino acids long. Trimming cost V 5 bases and J 3 bases, with 13 bases left between them. In DNA, the CDR3 is TGTGCCAGCAGTGGTGGACAGACTTACACTGAAGCTTTCTTT. Translation: CASSGGQTYTEAFF.

J is TRBJ2-7 and V is TRBV6-6; tentative D call: TRBD1 (5 bases). Per the germline V gene, CDR1 is MNHNY and CDR2 is SVGAGI (reference sequence). The CDR3 totals 12 residues. V lost 2 bases to trimming and J lost 3 bases, with 5 bases between them. The CDR3 DNA follows: TGTGCCAGCAGTTACGACAGCTACGAGCAGTACTTC. Translation: CASSYDSYEQYF.

This clone is a singleton in its sample. This chain uses TRBV28 with TRBJ1-1, with D possibly TRBD1 on 5 matching bases. Germline CDR1 and CDR2: MDHEN and SYDVKM. This CDR3 is 15 amino acids long. V lost 6 bases and J 3 bases, leaving 17 bases between the germline ends. The CDR3, as DNA: TGTGCCAGCAGCATAACAGGCCTCGGGTACACTGAAGCTTTCTTT. It encodes CASSITGLGYTEAFF.

The chain carries TRBV9 and TRBJ2-2, with D possibly being TRBD1 (6 bases). With 3 bases removed from V and 7 bases from J, the gap between germline ends came to 22 bases. Looked up from germline, CDR1 is SGDLS and CDR2 is YYNGEE. CDR3 length: 17 residues. In DNA form, the CDR3 reads TGTGCCAGCAGCGCCTCCGGAATGACAGGTCAGGGCGGGGAGCTGTTTTTT. Residues: CASSASGMTGQGGELFF.

V and J are TRBV10-3 and TRBJ1-4, with no clear D. Germline CDR1 ENHRY, CDR2 SYGVKD. V shed 0 bases and J shed 8 bases, with 16 bases lying between them. The CDR3 sequence is 16 residues long. The CDR3 is CAISESMAGVKEKLFF. CDR3 in DNA: TGTGCCATCAGTGAGTCGATGGCCGGGGTTAAAGAAAAACTGTTTTTT.

The V and J genes are TRBV7-9 and TRBJ1-4; D is possibly TRBD1 (6 bases). This CDR3 contains 18 residues. The V and J ends lost 3 bases and 7 bases respectively, with 24 bases between them. The germline V gene encodes CDR1 SEHNR and CDR2 FQNEAQ (reference sequence). CDR3 nucleotide sequence: TGTGCCAGCAGCTTCGGACAGCCCCTGTCCCGGACGGGTGAAAAACTGTTTTTT. Translated, it gives CASSFGQPLSRTGEKLFF. The full variable domain, in which reference TRBV7-9 and TRBJ1-4 provide the parts outside the CDR3, is DTGVSQNPRHKITKRGQNVTFRCDPISEHNRLYWYRQTLGQGPEFLTYFQNEAQLEKSRLLSDRFSAERPKGSFSTLEIQRTEQGDSAMYLCASSFGQPLSRTGEKLFFGSGTQLSVL.

The V call is TRBV5-6, the J call TRBJ1-2; no reliable D call. V was trimmed by 2 bases and J by 8 bases, leaving 22 bases between them. Germline CDR1 and CDR2: SGHDT and YYEEEE. The CDR3 extends over 16 amino acids. CDR3: CASSFPGTPAFGGYTF. CDR3 DNA: TGTGCCAGCAGCTTCCCCGGCACTCCTGCTTTCGGGGGCTACACCTTC.

The genes are TRBV13 and TRBJ2-3; 11 nucleotides match TRBD1. CDR3 length: 16 amino acids. After removal of 5 bases from V and 0 bases from J, the junction contained 4 bases not matched to a gene. CDR1 is PRHDT and CDR2 is FYEKMQ in the germline V gene (reference sequence). The DNA for the CDR3 is TGTGCCAGCAGCGGAAGGGACAGGGGGAGCACAGATACGCAGTATTTT. As protein: CASSGRDRGSTDTQYF.

The chain links TRBV11-2 to TRBJ2-5; no firm D call. This CDR3 is built from 11 residues. Germline V gene sequence: CDR1 SGHAT, CDR2 FQNNGV. Trimming removed 1 base at V and 5 bases at J, with 2 bases between. CDR3 nucleotides: TGTGCCAGCAGCTTAGCGGAGACCCAGTACTTC. This translates into CASSLAETQYF.

The chain couples TRBV4-1 to TRBJ2-7; a possible D gene is TRBD1 (5 bases). The germline gives CDR1 MGHRA, CDR2 YSYEKL. CDR3 length: 14 amino acids. V was trimmed by 0 bases and J by 7 bases, leaving 13 bases between them. Here the CDR3 DNA reads TGCGCCAGCAGCCAAGACAGGGTCGCAGGGGAGCAGTACTTC. Its translation is CASSQDRVAGEQYF.

This clone turned up a few times. At one boundary the junction diverges from the germline segment, which might be a read error. The rearrangement links TRBV6-5 to TRBJ2-4, with 10 bases fitting TRBD2. The CDR3 consists of 14 residues. From germline, CDR1 is MNHEY and CDR2 SVGAGI. The CDR3 is CASSSGTSVNSQYF. CDR3 sequence (DNA): TGTGCCAGCAGTTCCGGGACTAGCGTGAACAGTCAGTACTTC.

The chain uses TRBV9 and TRBJ1-2, with 7 bases that match TRBD1. CDR1 and CDR2 from the germline V gene are SGDLS and YYNGEE. J was trimmed by 8 bases and V by 3 bases; bases with no gene match: 13. CDR3 length: 15 amino acids. The CDR3, as DNA: TGTGCCAGCAGCGCAAGCTCCGACAGGGCGACCGGCTACACCTTC. This encodes CASSASSDRATGYTF.

The chain is built from TRBV27 and TRBJ2-7; TRBD1 might be the D (6 bases). Trimming removed 2 bases from V and 3 bases from J, with 17 bases in between. CDR3 length: 16 amino acids. Germline CDR1 is MNHEY and CDR2 is SMNVEV (reference sequence). As DNA, the CDR3 is TGTGCCAGCAGTTTAGTCCTGATGGGACAAGGCTACGAGCAGTACTTC. It is translated as CASSLVLMGQGYEQYF.

The chain links TRBV6-6 to TRBJ1-3; D gene uncertain. From germline, CDR1 is MNHNY and CDR2 SVGAGI (reference sequence). Trimming cost V 8 bases and J 0 bases, with 14 bases left between them. The length of the CDR3 is 15 residues. CDR3 coding DNA: TGTGCCAGCCAGAAACAGACCAGCTCTGGAAACACCATATATTTT. Amino acid sequence: CASQKQTSSGNTIYF.

This clone was counted a single time. The chain combines TRBV2 with TRBJ2-3; 8 bases line up with TRBD2. The ends lost 7 bases at V and 4 bases at J; junction bases unmatched: 13. Per germline, CDR1 SNHLY and CDR2 FYNNEI. The CDR3 loop spans 16 amino acids. CDR3 region: CASTFPSGRLADTQYF. DNA for the CDR3: TGTGCCAGCACCTTCCCCAGCGGGAGATTGGCAGATACGCAGTATTTT.

V is TRBV6-5 and J is TRBJ1-1; D remains ambiguous. Germline V CDR1 and CDR2: MNHEY, SVGAGI. Between the trimmed V and J ends, which lost 3 bases and 3 bases, there was a span of 8 bases. CDR3 length: 13 amino acids. The CDR3: CASSYRSDTEAFF. Here the CDR3 DNA reads TGTGCCAGCAGTTATCGGTCGGACACTGAAGCTTTCTTT.

This clone came up a few times. V gene TRBV5-4 combines with J gene TRBJ2-5; 7 bases match TRBD1. After removal of 2 bases from V and 5 bases from J, the junction contained 9 bases not matched to a gene. This CDR3 has 15 amino acids. Germline CDR1 is SGHNT and CDR2 is YYREEE (reference sequence). CDR3 DNA: TGTGCCAGCAGCTTATTAGGGGGCCCCGACGAGACCCAGTACTTC. Residues: CASSLLGGPDETQYF.

Here the CDR3 reads CASSLVQGAKPKETQYF. The CDR3 coding sequence is TGCGCCAGCAGCTTGGTGCAGGGGGCAAAGCCAAAAGAGACCCAGTACTTC. This rearrangement joins TRBV5-1 to TRBJ2-5; 8 positions match TRBD1. Germline values: CDR1 SGHRS, CDR2 YFSETQ. The CDR3 loop spans 17 amino acids. J lost 3 bases, V lost 0 bases, and 10 bases had no gene match.

The rearrangement uses TRBV6-5 and TRBJ1-4; no clear D. CDR1 and CDR2 (germline): MNHEY, SVGAGI. The V end lost 7 bases, the J end lost 6 bases, and 12 bases lay between the germline ends. The CDR3 runs to 13 residues. The CDR3 loop reads CASKEEVDEKLFF. The CDR3 DNA reads TGTGCCAGCAAGGAGGAGGTGGATGAAAAACTGTTTTTT.